This T cell receptor (beta chain) was identified in a study of tumor-infiltrating lymphocytes in primary liver carcinoma. This clonotype has a handful of counts. Relative to the germline gene, one junction end is altered; a read error may explain this. The tissue used was unsorted bulk material of roughly 17-32 mg. RNA and DNA were co-extracted from it with the AllPrep DNA/RNA mini kit. cDNA specific to TCR beta was made from 500 ng of total RNA, with a constant-region primer employed for priming. Nested multiplex PCR, run for three rounds with slightly modified ARM-PCR, yielded TCR beta libraries. Rounds one and two of PCR, each of around 9 cycles, were primed with TRBV1-TRBV30 forward primers and a C-beta reverse primer. One entry per CDR3 protein, called by TCRdb with MiXCR from the multiplex PCR reads. The sample records under 85,000 distinct CDR3 sequences, 60% to 75% being singletons. CDR1 is SGHRS, CDR2 YFSETQ, per germline. This CDR3 has 16 amino acids.

The sequenced material came from liver tumor tissue from sampling region 1. The sample's subset: tumor region T1, superior pole. This sequence was found in a man aged 35 to 55 with primary liver carcinoma and hepatitis B virus infection. The genes are TRBV5-1 and TRBJ2-3; 8 nucleotides align to TRBD1. The CDR3 DNA reads as TGCGCCAGCAGCTTGGCCTTGACAGGGGACGCAGATATGCAGTATTTT. Residues: CASSLALTGDADMQYF. Together with reference TRBV5-1 and TRBJ2-3, the CDR3 gives the full variable domain: KAGVTQTPRYLIKTRGQQVTLSCSPISGHRSVSWYQQTPGQGLQFLFEYFSETQRNKGNFPGRFSGRQFSNSRSEMNVSTLELGDSALYLCASSLALTGDADMQYFGPGTRLTVL.